This T cell receptor beta chain was profiled in a study of blood T cell repertoires in COVID-19. Study details: Sites across the United States, Italy and Spain contributed samples from acute and convalescent COVID-19. The cDNA or gDNA used as material had been derived from T cells, B-cell-depleted T cells, or PBMCs.

The cohort comprised adults aged 18 to 89 years residing in some 24 US areas. Which cohort a participant joined came from the clinical history participants gave. TCRdb keeps only in-frame clones here, not all; method: immunoSEQ multiplex PCR. Of around 190,000 clones listed, roughly 86% are singletons. The V gene lost 2 bases and the J gene lost 0 bases, with 14 bases spanning the gap. Germline lookup yields CDR1 MDHEN and CDR2 SYDVKM. The CDR3 contains 17 residues. Sequences were obtained from PBMCs or T cells enriched from blood (not recorded which). The J gene is TRBJ1-5, the V gene TRBV28, with TRBD1 as a possible D gene (6 bases). The sequence derives from a man aged 18 to 35 with acute COVID-19. CDR3 DNA: TGTGCCAGCAGTTTACGACTGGACAGTAATAGCAATCAGCCCCAGCATTTT. Protein sequence: CASSLRLDSNSNQPQHF.